This T cell receptor beta chain was observed in a study of T cells in Graves' hyperthyroidism and ophthalmopathy. For the study at large: Peripheral blood was drawn at first diagnosis, prior to all treatment.

TCR beta CDR3 regions were amplified from RNA transcripts. In the first-round RT-PCR of the TCR CDR3, the HTBI primer set was used. TCRdb called the multiplex PCR reads again in MiXCR, with one record for every CDR3 protein. The repertoire holds around 420,000 distinct CDR3 sequences, with around a sixth as singletons. Many counts were recorded for this clonotype. The CDR3 totals 14 residues. V lost 5 bases and J lost 6, with 14 bases in between. The V gene's germline CDR1 is MNHEY and CDR2 SMNVEV (reference sequence). Sequenced: blood. This clonotype was sampled from a woman aged 18-29 years with Graves' hyperthyroidism. The chain links TRBV27 to TRBJ2-1, with a possible D match to TRBD1 (6 bases). The CDR3 nucleotides read TGTGCCAGCAGTCAAGCAACAGGGTTCAATGAGCAGTTCTTC. Encoded protein: CASSQATGFNEQFF.